The 3 T cell receptor beta chains given below trace back to one sample, sequenced in a study of blood T cell repertoires in COVID-19. Generated by immunoSEQ multiplex PCR, the TCRdb table keeps only in-frame clones and is missing some. The sample lists some 85,000 clones, 60% to 85% seen once, with under 55% in the top ten. The specimen was peripheral blood. The source is a human donor in a cohort sampled during active COVID-19.

This clone was counted a single time. This sequence joins TRBV5-4 and TRBJ2-7, with TRBD2 matching over 14 bases. The germline V gene has CDR1 SGHNT and CDR2 YYREEE (reference sequence). Trimming at V came to 4 bases and at J to 2 bases, leaving 5 bases not matched to a gene. This CDR3 contains 16 residues. The DNA for the CDR3 is TGTGCCAGCAGCCCGGGACTAGCGGGAGTCACCTACGAGCAGTACTTC. This gives the protein CASSPGLAGVTYEQYF.

The chain employs TRBV28 and TRBJ1-6, with D possibly TRBD1 on 6 matching bases. The CDR3 length is 14 residues. Germline CDR1 MDHEN, CDR2 SYDVKM. V gave up 8 bases and J gave up 7 bases, with 15 bases separating them. The CDR3 protein is CASLSQGMNSPLHF. For the CDR3, the DNA is TGTGCCAGCTTATCACAGGGTATGAATTCACCCCTCCACTTT.

J is TRBJ1-2 and V is TRBV28; D gene unclear. Trimming removed 7 bases from V and 5 bases from J, with 14 bases in between. CDR3 size: 13 residues. The germline V gene encodes CDR1 MDHEN and CDR2 SYDVKM. Here the CDR3 DNA reads TGTGCCAGCACGGCAGGAACCCCTTATGGCTACACCTTC. Translation gives CASTAGTPYGYTF.